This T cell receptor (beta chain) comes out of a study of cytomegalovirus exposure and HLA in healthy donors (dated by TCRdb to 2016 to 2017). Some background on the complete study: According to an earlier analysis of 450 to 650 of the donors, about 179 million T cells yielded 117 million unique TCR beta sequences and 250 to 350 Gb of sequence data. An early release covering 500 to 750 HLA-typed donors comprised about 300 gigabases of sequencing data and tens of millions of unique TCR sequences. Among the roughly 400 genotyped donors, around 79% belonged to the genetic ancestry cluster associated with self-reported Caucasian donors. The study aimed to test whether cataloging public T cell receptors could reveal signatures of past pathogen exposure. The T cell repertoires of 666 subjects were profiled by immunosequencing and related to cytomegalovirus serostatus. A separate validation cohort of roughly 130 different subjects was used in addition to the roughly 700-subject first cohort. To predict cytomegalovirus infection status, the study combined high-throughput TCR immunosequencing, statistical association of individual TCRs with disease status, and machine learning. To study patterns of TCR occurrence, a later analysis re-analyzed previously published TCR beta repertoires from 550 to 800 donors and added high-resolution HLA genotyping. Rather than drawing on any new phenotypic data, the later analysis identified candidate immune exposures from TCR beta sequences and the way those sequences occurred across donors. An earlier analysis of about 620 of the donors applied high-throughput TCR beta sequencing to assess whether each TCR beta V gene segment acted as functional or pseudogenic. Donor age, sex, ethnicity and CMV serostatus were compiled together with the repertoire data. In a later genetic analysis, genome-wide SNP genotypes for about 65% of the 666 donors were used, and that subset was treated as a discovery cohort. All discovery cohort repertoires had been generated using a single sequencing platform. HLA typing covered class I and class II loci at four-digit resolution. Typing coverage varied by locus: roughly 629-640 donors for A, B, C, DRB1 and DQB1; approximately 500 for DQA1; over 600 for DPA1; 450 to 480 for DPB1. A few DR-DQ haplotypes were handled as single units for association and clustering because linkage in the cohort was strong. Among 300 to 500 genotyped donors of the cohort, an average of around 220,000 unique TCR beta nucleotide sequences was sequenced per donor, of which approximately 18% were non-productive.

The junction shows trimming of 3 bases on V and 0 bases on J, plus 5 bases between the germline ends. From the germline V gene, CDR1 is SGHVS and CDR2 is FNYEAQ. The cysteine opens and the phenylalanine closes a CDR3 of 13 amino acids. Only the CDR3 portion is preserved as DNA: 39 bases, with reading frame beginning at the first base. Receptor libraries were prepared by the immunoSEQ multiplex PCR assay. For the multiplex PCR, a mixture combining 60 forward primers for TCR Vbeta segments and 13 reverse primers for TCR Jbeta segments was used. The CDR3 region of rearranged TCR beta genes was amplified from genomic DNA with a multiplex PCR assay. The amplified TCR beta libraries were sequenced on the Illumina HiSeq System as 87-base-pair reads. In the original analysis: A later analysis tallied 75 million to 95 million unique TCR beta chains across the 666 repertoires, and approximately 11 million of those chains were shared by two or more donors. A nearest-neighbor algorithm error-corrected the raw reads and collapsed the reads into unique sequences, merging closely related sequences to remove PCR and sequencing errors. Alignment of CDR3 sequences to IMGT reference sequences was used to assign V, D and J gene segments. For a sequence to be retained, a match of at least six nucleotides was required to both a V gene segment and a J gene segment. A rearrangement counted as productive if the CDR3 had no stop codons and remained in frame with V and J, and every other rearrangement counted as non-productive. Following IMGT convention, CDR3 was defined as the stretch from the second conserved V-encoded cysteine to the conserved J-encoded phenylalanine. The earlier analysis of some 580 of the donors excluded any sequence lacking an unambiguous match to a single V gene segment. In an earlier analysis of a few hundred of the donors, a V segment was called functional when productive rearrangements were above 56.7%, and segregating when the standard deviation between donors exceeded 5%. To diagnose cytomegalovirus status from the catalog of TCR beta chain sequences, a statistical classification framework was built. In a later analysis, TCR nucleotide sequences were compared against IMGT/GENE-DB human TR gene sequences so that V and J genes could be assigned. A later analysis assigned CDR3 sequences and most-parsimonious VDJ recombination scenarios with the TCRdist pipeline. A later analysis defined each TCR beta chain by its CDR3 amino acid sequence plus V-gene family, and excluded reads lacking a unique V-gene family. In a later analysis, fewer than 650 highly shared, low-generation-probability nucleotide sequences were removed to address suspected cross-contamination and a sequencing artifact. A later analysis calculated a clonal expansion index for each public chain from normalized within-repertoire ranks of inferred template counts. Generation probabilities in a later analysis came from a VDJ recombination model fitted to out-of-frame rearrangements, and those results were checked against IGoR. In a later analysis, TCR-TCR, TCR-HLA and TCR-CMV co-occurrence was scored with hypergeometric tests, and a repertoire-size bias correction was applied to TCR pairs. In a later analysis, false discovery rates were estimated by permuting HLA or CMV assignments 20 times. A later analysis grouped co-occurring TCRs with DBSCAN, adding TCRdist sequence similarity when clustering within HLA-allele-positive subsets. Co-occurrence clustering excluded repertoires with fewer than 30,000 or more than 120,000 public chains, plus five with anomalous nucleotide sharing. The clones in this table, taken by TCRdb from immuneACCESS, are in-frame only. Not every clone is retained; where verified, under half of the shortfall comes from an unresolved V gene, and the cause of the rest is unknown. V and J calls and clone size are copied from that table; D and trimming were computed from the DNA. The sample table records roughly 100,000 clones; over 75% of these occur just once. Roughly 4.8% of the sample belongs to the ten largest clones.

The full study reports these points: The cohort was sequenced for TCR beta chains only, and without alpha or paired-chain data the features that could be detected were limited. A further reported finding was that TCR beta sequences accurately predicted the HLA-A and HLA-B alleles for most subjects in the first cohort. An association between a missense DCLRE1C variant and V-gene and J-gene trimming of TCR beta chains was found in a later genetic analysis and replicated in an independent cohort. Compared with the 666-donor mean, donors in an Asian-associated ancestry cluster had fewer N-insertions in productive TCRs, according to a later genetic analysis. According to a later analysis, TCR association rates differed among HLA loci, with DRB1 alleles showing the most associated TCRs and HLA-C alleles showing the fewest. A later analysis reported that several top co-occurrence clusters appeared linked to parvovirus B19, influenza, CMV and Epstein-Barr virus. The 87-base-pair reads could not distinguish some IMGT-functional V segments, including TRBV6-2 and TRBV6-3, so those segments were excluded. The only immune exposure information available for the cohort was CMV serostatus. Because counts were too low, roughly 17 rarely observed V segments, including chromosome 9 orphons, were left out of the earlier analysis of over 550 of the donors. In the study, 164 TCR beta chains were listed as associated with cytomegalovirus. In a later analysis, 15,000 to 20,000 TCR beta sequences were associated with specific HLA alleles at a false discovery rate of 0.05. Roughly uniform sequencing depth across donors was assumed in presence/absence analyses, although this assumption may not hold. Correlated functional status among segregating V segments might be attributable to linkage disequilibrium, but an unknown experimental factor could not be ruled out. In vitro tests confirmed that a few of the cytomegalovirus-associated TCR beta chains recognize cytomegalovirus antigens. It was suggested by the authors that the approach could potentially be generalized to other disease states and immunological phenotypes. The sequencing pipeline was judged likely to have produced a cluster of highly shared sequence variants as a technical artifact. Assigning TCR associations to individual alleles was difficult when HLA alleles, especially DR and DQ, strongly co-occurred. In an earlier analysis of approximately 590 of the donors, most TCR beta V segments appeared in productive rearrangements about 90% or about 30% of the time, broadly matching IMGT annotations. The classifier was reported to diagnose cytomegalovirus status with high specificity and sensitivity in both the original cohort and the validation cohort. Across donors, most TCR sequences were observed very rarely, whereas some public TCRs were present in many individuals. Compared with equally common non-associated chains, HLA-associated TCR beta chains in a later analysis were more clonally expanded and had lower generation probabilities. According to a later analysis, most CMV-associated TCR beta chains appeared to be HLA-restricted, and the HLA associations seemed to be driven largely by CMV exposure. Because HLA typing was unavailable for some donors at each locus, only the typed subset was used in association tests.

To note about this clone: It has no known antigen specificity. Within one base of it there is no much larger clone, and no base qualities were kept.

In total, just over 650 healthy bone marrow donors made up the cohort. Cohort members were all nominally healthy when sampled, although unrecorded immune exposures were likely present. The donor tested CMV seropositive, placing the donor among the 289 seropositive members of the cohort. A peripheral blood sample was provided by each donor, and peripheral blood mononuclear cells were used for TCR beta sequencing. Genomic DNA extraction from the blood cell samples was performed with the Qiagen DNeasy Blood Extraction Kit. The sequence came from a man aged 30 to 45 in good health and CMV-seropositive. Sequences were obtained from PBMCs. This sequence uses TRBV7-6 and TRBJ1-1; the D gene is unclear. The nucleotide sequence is TGTGCCAGCAGCTTTGCGGTGAACACTGAAGCTTTCTTT. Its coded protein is CASSFAVNTEAFF.